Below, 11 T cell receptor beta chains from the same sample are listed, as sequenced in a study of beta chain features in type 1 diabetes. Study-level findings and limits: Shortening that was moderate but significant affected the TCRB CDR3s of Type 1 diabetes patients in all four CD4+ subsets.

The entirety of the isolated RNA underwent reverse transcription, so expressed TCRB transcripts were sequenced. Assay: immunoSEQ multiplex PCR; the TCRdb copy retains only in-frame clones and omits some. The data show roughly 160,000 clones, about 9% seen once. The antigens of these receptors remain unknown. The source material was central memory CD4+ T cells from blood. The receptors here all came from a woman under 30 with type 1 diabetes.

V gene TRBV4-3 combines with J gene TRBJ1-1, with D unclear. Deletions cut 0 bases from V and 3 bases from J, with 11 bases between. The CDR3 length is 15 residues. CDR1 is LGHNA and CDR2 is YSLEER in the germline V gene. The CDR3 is CASSQEFDRDTEAFF. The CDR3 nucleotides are TGCGCCAGCAGCCAAGAATTCGATCGGGACACTGAAGCTTTCTTT.

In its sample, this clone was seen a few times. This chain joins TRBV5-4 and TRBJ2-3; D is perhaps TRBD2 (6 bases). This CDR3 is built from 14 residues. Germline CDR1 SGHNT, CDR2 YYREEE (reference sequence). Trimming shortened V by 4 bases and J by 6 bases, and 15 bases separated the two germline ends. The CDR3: CASSNPGTSDTQYF. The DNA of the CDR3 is TGTGCCAGCAGCAACCCCGGGACTTCCGATACGCAGTATTTT.

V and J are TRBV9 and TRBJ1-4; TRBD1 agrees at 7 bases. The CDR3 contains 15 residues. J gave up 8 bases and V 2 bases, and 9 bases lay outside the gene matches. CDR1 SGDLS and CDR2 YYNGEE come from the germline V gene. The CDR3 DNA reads TGTGCCAGCAGCGTCTTTGACAGGGTCGGCGAAAAACTGTTTTTT. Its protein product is CASSVFDRVGEKLFF.

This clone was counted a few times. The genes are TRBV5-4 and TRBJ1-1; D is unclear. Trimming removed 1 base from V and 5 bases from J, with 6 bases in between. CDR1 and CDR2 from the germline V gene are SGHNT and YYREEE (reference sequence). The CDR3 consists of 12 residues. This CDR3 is CASSLRGTEAFF. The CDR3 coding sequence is TGTGCCAGCAGCTTGAGAGGGACTGAAGCTTTCTTT.

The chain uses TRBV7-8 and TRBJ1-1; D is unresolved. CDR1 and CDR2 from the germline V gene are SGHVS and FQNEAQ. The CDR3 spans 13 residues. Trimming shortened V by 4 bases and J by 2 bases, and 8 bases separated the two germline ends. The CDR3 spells CASSSHTNTEAFF. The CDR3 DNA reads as TGTGCCAGCAGCTCCCATACTAACACTGAAGCTTTCTTT.

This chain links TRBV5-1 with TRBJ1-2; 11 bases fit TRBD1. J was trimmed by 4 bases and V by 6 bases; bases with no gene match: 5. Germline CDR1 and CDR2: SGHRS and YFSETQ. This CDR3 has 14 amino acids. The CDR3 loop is CASNRDRGGYGYTF. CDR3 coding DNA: TGCGCCAGCAACCGGGACAGGGGGGGCTATGGCTACACCTTC.

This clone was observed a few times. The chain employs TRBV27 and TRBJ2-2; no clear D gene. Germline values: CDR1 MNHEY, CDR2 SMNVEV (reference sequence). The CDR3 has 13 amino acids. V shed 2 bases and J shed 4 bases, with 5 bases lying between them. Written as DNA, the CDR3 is TGTGCCAGCAGTTTAATGAGCACCGGGGAGCTGTTTTTT. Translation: CASSLMSTGELFF.

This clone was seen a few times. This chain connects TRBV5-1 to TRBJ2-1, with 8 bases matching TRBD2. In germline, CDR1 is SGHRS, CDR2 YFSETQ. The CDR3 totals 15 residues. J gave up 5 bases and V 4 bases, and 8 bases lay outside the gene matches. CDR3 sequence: CASSLGLAPNNEQFF. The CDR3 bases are TGCGCCAGCAGCCTCGGACTAGCCCCAAACAATGAGCAGTTCTTC.

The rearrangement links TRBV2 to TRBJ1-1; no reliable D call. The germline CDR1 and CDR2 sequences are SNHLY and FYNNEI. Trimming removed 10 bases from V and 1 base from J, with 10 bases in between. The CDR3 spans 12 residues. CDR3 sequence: CATTVRNTEAFF. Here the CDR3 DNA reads TGTGCCACCACCGTTAGGAACACTGAAGCTTTCTTT.

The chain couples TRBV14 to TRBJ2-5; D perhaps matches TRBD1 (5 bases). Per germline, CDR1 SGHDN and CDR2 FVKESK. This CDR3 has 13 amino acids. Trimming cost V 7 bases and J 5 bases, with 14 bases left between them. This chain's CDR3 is CASNKGLGETQYF. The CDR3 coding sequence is TGTGCCAGCAATAAGGGGCTTGGGGAGACCCAGTACTTC.

CDR3 DNA sequence: TGTGCCAGCAGCTTGGCAACAGGGTTAGCCGGGGAGCTGTTTTTT. It translates to CASSLATGLAGELFF. The chain recombines TRBV5-4 with TRBJ2-2; D perhaps matches TRBD1 (6 bases). Deletions cut 0 bases from V and 6 bases from J, with 12 bases between. This CDR3 comprises 15 residues. The germline CDR1 and CDR2 sequences are SGHNT and YYREEE (reference sequence). The variable domain in full, completed from reference TRBV5-4 and TRBJ2-2, reads ETGVTQSPTHLIKTRGQQVTLRCSSQSGHNTVSWYQQALGQGPQFIFQYYREEENGRGNFPPRFSGLQFPNYSSELNVNALELDDSALYLCASSLATGLAGELFFGEGSRLTVL.